This record covers a single TCR beta chain. Antigen: not known. Clones were read by immunoSEQ multiplex PCR, and TCRdb kept only the in-frame ones, dropping some. The repertoire includes around 200,000 clones, around 88% of them detected once, and approximately 8% sits in the top ten. The entry originates in a study of T cell responses to AZD1222 COVID-19 vaccine. V was shortened by 3 bases and J by 8 bases, with 16 bases between the two germline ends. Germline lookup yields CDR1 SQVTM and CDR2 ANQGSEA. This CDR3 contains 14 residues. General observations from the study: Just a handful of AZD1222 recipients tested seropositive at baseline.

The chain links TRBV29-1 to TRBJ1-4; D is possibly TRBD1 (6 bases). The material was peripheral blood, obtained on day 0 of AZD1222 vaccination. The source of this sequence is an adult in good health. CDR3 sequence reads: CSVERGGGVEKLFF. The CDR3 DNA reads as TGCAGCGTTGAGAGAGGGGGGGGAGTCGAAAAACTGTTTTTT.